Following are 30 T cell receptor beta chains from one sample sequenced in a study of cytotoxic CD8 clonotypes in ibrutinib-treated CLL (dated by TCRdb to about 2021). Libraries were built with the immunoSEQ multiplex PCR assay. TCRdb obtained this table from immuneACCESS and retained in-frame rearrangements with V and J assigned. These tables miss some clones; where compared with another copy, unresolved V genes account for less than half of the shortfall, and the remainder is unexplained. The sample table holds around 130,000 clones, of which under 90% were seen once. 2.5% to 3.5% of the sample lies in the top ten. The meaning of the sample's time point label: approximately 2 years on ibrutinib. This specimen was PBMCs, taken after 24 months of ibrutinib treatment. The origin of the receptors is a human donor with chronic lymphocytic leukemia.

The chain uses TRBV29-1 and TRBJ2-7; a weak D match, TRBD1 (5 bases). Trimming took 5 bases from V and 1 from J, leaving 6 bases between them. CDR1 and CDR2 from the germline V gene are SQVTM and ANQGSEA. CDR3 length: 11 residues. The CDR3 nucleotides are TGCAGCGTTCAGGGATCCTACGAGCAGTACTTC. Amino acid sequence: CSVQGSYEQYF.

V is TRBV4-3 and J is TRBJ1-1; 10 bases agree with TRBD1. Germline trimming cut 6 bases from V and 5 bases from J; bases unmatched to any gene: 6. The germline gives CDR1 LGHNA, CDR2 YSLEER. The CDR3 extends over 14 amino acids. In DNA, the CDR3 is TGCGCCAGCAGTCCGGACAGGGGGAGAACTGAAGCTTTCTTT. Translation gives CASSPDRGRTEAFF.

V gene TRBV19 combines with J gene TRBJ1-2; 7 nucleotides match TRBD1. Germline CDR1 LNHDA, CDR2 SQIVND (reference sequence). The CDR3 consists of 14 residues. The junction had 3 bases not matched to a gene; V was cut back by 3 bases and J by 2 bases. CDR3: CASSMSGGNYGYTF. The CDR3 nucleotides read TGTGCCAGTAGTATGTCAGGGGGAAACTATGGCTACACCTTC.

The gene calls are TRBV4-3 and TRBJ1-5; D is unclear. Between the trimmed V and J ends, which lost 2 bases and 4 bases, there was a span of 6 bases. Germline CDR1 LGHNA, CDR2 YSLEER. This CDR3 is built from 13 residues. The CDR3 reads CASSQSLNQPQHF. CDR3 coding DNA: TGCGCCAGCAGCCAAAGCCTGAATCAGCCCCAGCATTTT.

The chain combines TRBV30 with TRBJ1-1, with TRBD1 matching over 9 bases. Trimming cost V 8 bases and J 3 bases; bases outside gene matches: 7. The V gene's germline CDR1 is GTSNPN and CDR2 SVGIG (reference sequence). CDR3 size: 13 residues. CDR3 nucleotide sequence: TGTGCCGGACAGGGGTTGAGGGACACTGAAGCTTTCTTT. Translating gives CAGQGLRDTEAFF.

The chain combines TRBV6-5 with TRBJ1-2; D may be TRBD1 (6 bases). The V end lost 7 bases, the J end lost 8 bases, and 14 bases lay between the germline ends. The germline CDR1 and CDR2 sequences are MNHEY and SVGAGI. There are 12 residues in the CDR3. Written as DNA, the CDR3 is TGTGCCAGCACGAGTGGGGGGCCCGGCTACACCTTC. Its translation is CASTSGGPGYTF.

The CDR3 region has the DNA TGCGCCAGCAGCGGAGGAGGGACTAGCGGGGGGTGGAATGAGCAGTTCTTC. This encodes CASSGGGTSGGWNEQFF. V is TRBV5-1 and J is TRBJ2-1, with TRBD2 matching over 15 bases. Germline-derived CDR1 and CDR2 are SGHRS and YFSETQ. This CDR3 has 17 amino acids. The junction had 9 bases not matched to a gene; V was cut back by 4 bases and J by 7 bases.

V and J are TRBV9 and TRBJ2-1; 12 bases match TRBD2. This CDR3 is built from 17 residues. The V gene's germline CDR1 is SGDLS and CDR2 YYNGEE. The V gene end was trimmed by 3 bases and the J gene end by 2 bases; junction bases not matched to a gene: 6. CDR3: CASSARPSGGAYNEQFF. The DNA for the CDR3 is TGTGCCAGCAGCGCCCGACCTAGCGGGGGGGCCTACAATGAGCAGTTCTTC.

The chain employs TRBV30 and TRBJ1-5; no definite D call. The V gene's germline CDR1 is GTSNPN and CDR2 SVGIG (reference sequence). V was trimmed by 3 bases and J by 5 bases, leaving 14 bases between them. The CDR3 covers 14 residues. The CDR3 sequence is CAWRGAGKDQPQHF. The CDR3 DNA reads TGTGCCTGGAGGGGAGCGGGGAAGGATCAGCCCCAGCATTTT. The variable domain in full, with the rest retrieved from reference TRBV30 and TRBJ1-5, is SQTIHQWPATLVQPVGSPLSLECTVEGTSNPNLYWYRQAAGRGLQLLFYSVGIGQISSEVPQNLSASRPQDRQFILSSKKLLLSDSGFYLCAWRGAGKDQPQHFGDGTRLSIL.

This chain connects TRBV19 to TRBJ2-7; D assignment may be TRBD1 or TRBD2 (6 bases each). The CDR3 is made up of 15 amino acids. CDR1 is LNHDA and CDR2 is SQIVND in the germline V gene (reference sequence). With 3 bases removed from V and 2 bases from J, the gap between germline ends came to 14 bases. The CDR3 region is CASSIGGRGTYEQYF. For the CDR3, the DNA is TGTGCCAGTAGTATCGGGGGCAGGGGAACCTACGAGCAGTACTTC.

A single count supports this clone. The V gene is TRBV5-4, the J gene TRBJ2-2, with D tentatively TRBD2 (6 bases). Per germline, CDR1 SGHNT and CDR2 YYREEE (reference sequence). The V gene lost 4 bases and the J gene lost 6 bases, with 13 bases spanning the gap. This CDR3 comprises 14 residues. CDR3 loop: CASSLMGLPGELFF. For the CDR3, the DNA is TGTGCCAGCAGCCTAATGGGACTTCCCGGGGAGCTGTTTTTT. The full variable domain, rest sourced from reference TRBV5-4 and TRBJ2-2, is ETGVTQSPTHLIKTRGQQVTLRCSSQSGHNTVSWYQQALGQGPQFIFQYYREEENGRGNFPPRFSGLQFPNYSSELNVNALELDDSALYLCASSLMGLPGELFFGEGSRLTVL.

This clone was detected only a few times. This chain links TRBV9 with TRBJ1-5, with D possibly TRBD1 on 5 matching bases. V was cut by 7 bases and J by 0 bases, with 20 bases left in between. The CDR3 consists of 17 residues. From germline, CDR1 is SGDLS and CDR2 YYNGEE. CDR3 in DNA: TGTGCCAGCGGTTCCCGAGCGGGGGACCATAGCAATCAGCCCCAGCATTTT. It translates to CASGSRAGDHSNQPQHF.

The rearrangement joins TRBV28 to TRBJ2-1, with TRBD2 identical over 9 bases. This CDR3 is 16 amino acids long. Germline-derived CDR1 and CDR2 are MDHEN and SYDVKM. V gave up 2 bases and J gave up 6 bases; unmatched junction bases: 8. CDR3 residues: CASSLRGGVKTNEQFF. CDR3 in DNA: TGTGCCAGCAGTTTACGCGGGGGGGTAAAAACCAATGAGCAGTTCTTC.

This clone was found a few times. The CDR3 region is CASSGIGQGAQGYTF. DNA of the CDR3: TGTGCCAGTAGCGGGATCGGACAGGGGGCTCAGGGCTACACCTTC. The rearrangement uses TRBV19 and TRBJ1-2; 11 nucleotides align to TRBD1. The CDR3 runs to 15 residues. The germline gives CDR1 LNHDA, CDR2 SQIVND (reference sequence). V shed 6 bases, J shed 8 bases, and the junction held 11 bases outside the gene matches. The whole variable domain, remainder taken from reference TRBV19 and TRBJ1-2, is DGGITQSPKYLFRKEGQNVTLSCEQNLNHDAMYWYRQDPGQGLRLIYYSQIVNDFQKGDIAEGYSVSREKKESFPLTVTSAQKNPTAFYLCASSGIGQGAQGYTFGSGTRLTVV.

This clone was seen a single time. V and J are TRBV5-4 and TRBJ1-1; 9 nucleotides line up with TRBD1. V trimming: 0 bases; J trimming: 12 bases; junction bases outside the gene matches: 6. In germline, CDR1 is SGHNT, CDR2 YYREEE (reference sequence). CDR3 length: 13 amino acids. DNA for the CDR3: TGTGCCAGCAGCTTGGCACAGGGGGCTGAGTCTTTCTTT. Translating gives CASSLAQGAESFF.

This chain uses TRBV28 with TRBJ1-2; 7 positions match TRBD1. Trimming at V came to 5 bases and at J to 6 bases, leaving 9 bases not matched to a gene. Germline CDR1 reads MDHEN; CDR2 reads SYDVKM. CDR3 length: 14 residues. The CDR3 nucleotides are TGTGCCAGCAGTACCCAGGGCCAGGGGGATGGCTACACCTTC. Its protein product is CASSTQGQGDGYTF.

This clone was counted only a few times. This chain uses TRBV7-6 with TRBJ1-4, with D uncertain. The CDR3 spans 15 residues. The V gene's germline CDR1 is SGHVS and CDR2 FNYEAQ. V lost 5 bases and J lost 4, with 14 bases in between. The CDR3 spells CASSPGPAGNEKLFF. The CDR3 region has the DNA TGTGCCAGCAGCCCCGGTCCGGCGGGTAATGAAAAACTGTTTTTT.

This sequence joins TRBV18 and TRBJ1-1, with D unresolved. Germline V CDR1 and CDR2: KGHSH, LQKENI. The CDR3 runs 15 residues. Trimming left V 1 base short and J 1 base short, with 10 bases between. Here the CDR3 reads CASSPQSQANTEAFF. Written as DNA, the CDR3 is TGTGCCAGCTCACCACAGAGTCAGGCGAACACTGAAGCTTTCTTT.

The chain uses TRBV7-9 and TRBJ2-2; maybe TRBD2 (6 bases). CDR3 length equals 14 residues. Germline-derived CDR1 and CDR2 are SEHNR and FQNEAQ (reference sequence). Trimming cost V 5 bases and J 3 bases, with 10 bases left between them. CDR3 nucleotides: TGTGCCAGCAGCGGGGGACTCCACACCGGGGAGCTGTTTTTT. Translated, it gives CASSGGLHTGELFF. Full variable domain (rest looked up from reference TRBV7-9 and TRBJ2-2): DTGVSQNPRHKITKRGQNVTFRCDPISEHNRLYWYRQTLGQGPEFLTYFQNEAQLEKSRLLSDRFSAERPKGSFSTLEIQRTEQGDSAMYLCASSGGLHTGELFFGEGSRLTVL.

Regarding this clone: The sample carries other DNA sequences with the same CDR3. The V call is TRBV7-8, the J call TRBJ2-7; either TRBD1 or TRBD2 may supply D (5 bases each). Germline V gene sequence: CDR1 SGHVS, CDR2 FQNEAQ. Trimming left V 5 bases short and J 3 bases short, with 8 bases between. There are 12 residues in the CDR3. Here the CDR3 reads CASSPGGYEQYF. For the CDR3, the DNA is TGTGCCAGCAGCCCTGGGGGCTACGAGCAGTACTTC.

This clone was seen a handful of times. The V gene is TRBV19, the J gene TRBJ2-2, with TRBD2 as a possible D gene (5 bases). The ends were cut back, 1 base at V and 0 bases at J, with 15 bases in the middle. The CDR3 runs to 18 residues. In germline, CDR1 is LNHDA, CDR2 SQIVND (reference sequence). The CDR3 DNA follows: TGTGCCAGTAGTATAGGACGCGGGTGGTTCGCGAACACCGGGGAGCTGTTTTTT. Amino acids: CASSIGRGWFANTGELFF.

This clone was counted once. The gene calls are TRBV9 and TRBJ2-2, with 8 bases fitting TRBD1. J lost 2 bases, V lost 4 bases, and 10 bases had no gene match. CDR3 length equals 17 residues. Germline lookup yields CDR1 SGDLS and CDR2 YYNGEE. The CDR3, as DNA: TGTGCCAGCAGCTTCAAATCAGGGGGCGCTAACACCGGGGAGCTGTTTTTT. Translated: CASSFKSGGANTGELFF.

This clone was detected only a few times. V is TRBV7-2 and J is TRBJ1-5; D might be TRBD1 (5 bases). Trimming shortened V by 5 bases and J by 0 bases, and 11 bases separated the two germline ends. Germline CDR1 is SGHTA and CDR2 is FQGNSA. The CDR3 loop spans 15 amino acids. The CDR3 loop reads CASSPHQGSNQPQHF. The CDR3 DNA reads TGTGCCAGCAGCCCCCACCAGGGTAGCAATCAGCCCCAGCATTTT.

This clone has a single count. This rearrangement joins TRBV9 to TRBJ1-3; 10 bases fit TRBD1. The J segment lost 4 bases and the V segment lost 5 bases, leaving 15 bases of the junction unmatched. CDR1 SGDLS and CDR2 YYNGEE come from the germline V gene. The CDR3 covers 18 residues. CDR3 protein: CASSRDRGRWNVGNTIYF. The CDR3 bases are TGTGCCAGCAGTCGGGACAGGGGCCGATGGAACGTCGGAAACACCATATATTTT.

The genes are TRBV12-2 and TRBJ2-7; the table's D call of TRBD1 was not tested on the DNA. TRBV12-2 is flagged as a pseudogene. This CDR3 has 15 residues. The DNA of the CDR3 is TGTGCAAGTCGCTTAGCTGAGGGACAGGGAGGCGAGCAGTACTTC. Amino acids: CASRLAEGQGGEQYF.

This clone came up once. The genes are TRBV18 and TRBJ2-7; TRBD1 might be the D (6 bases). The CDR3 loop spans 14 amino acids. Trimming shortened V by 3 bases and J by 2 bases, and 11 bases separated the two germline ends. CDR1 and CDR2 from the germline V gene are KGHSH and LQKENI. The CDR3 spells CASSPGTQTYEQYF. The CDR3 DNA is TGTGCCAGCTCACCCGGGACACAAACCTACGAGCAGTACTTC.

This rearrangement joins TRBV5-4 to TRBJ1-4; TRBD1 is a possible D gene (5 bases). Germline CDR1 is SGHNT and CDR2 is YYREEE (reference sequence). The germline V and J ends were trimmed by 0 bases and 8 bases, with 11 bases remaining between them. This CDR3 is built from 14 residues. The CDR3 region is CASSLEGRGEKLFF. In DNA form, the CDR3 reads TGTGCCAGCAGCTTGGAAGGGAGGGGCGAAAAACTGTTTTTT.

This chain links TRBV28 with TRBJ1-5, with unresolved D. Trimming took 7 bases from V and 1 from J, leaving 11 bases between them. Per germline, CDR1 MDHEN and CDR2 SYDVKM. CDR3 length equals 14 residues. The CDR3 here is CASKATGSNQPQHF. CDR3 nucleotide sequence: TGTGCCAGCAAGGCCACTGGGAGCAATCAGCCCCAGCATTTT. Complete variable domain (other parts from reference TRBV28 and TRBJ1-5): DVKVTQSSRYLVKRTGEKVFLECVQDMDHENMFWYRQDPGLGLRLIYFSYDVKMKEKGDIPEGYSVSREKKERFSLILESASTNQTSMYLCASKATGSNQPQHFGDGTRLSIL.

This sequence joins TRBV5-8 and TRBJ1-2, with D possibly being TRBD1 (5 bases). V was shortened by 4 bases and J by 7 bases, with 11 bases between the two germline ends. The CDR3 runs to 12 residues. CDR1 and CDR2 from the germline V gene are SGHTS and YDEGEE. The chain's CDR3 is CASSPSGTGYTF. The CDR3 nucleotides are TGTGCCAGCAGCCCTTCAGGGACTGGCTACACCTTC. The full variable domain, with the rest looked up from reference TRBV5-8 and TRBJ1-2, is EAGVTQSPTHLIKTRGQQATLRCSPISGHTSVYWYQQALGLGLQFLLWYDEGEERNRGNFPPRFSGRQFPNYSSELNVNALELEDSALYLCASSPSGTGYTFGSGTRLTVV.

This clone came up once. The rearrangement joins TRBV7-2 to TRBJ1-2, with a tentative D call TRBD1 (6 bases). This CDR3 region has 13 residues. Germline assignment: CDR1 SGHTA and CDR2 FQGNSA. Trimming stripped 4 bases from V and 8 bases from J, with 14 bases between. The CDR3 DNA follows: TGTGCCAGCAGCTACCGCGCAGGGGAGGGCTACACCTTC. Translating it yields CASSYRAGEGYTF.